A single sample is the source of the 27 T cell receptor beta chains below, sequenced in a study of blood T cell repertoires in COVID-19. TCRdb's copy holds only in-frame clones and misses some; the assay was immunoSEQ multiplex PCR. Altogether over 150,000 clones are present, more than 70% being singletons, with the ten largest covering roughly a fifth. The sample consisted of peripheral blood. Every receptor here comes from a woman aged 70 to 79 who had recovered from COVID-19.

This clone occurred once. The chain has TRBV18 and TRBJ1-1; TRBD1 matches at 9 bases. Germline V lookup: CDR1 KGHSH, CDR2 LQKENI. The CDR3 runs to 17 residues. V was clipped by 3 bases and J by 5 bases; unmatched bases: 13. The CDR3 spells CASSPVQGARWTTEAFF. The CDR3 nucleotides read TGTGCCAGCTCACCGGTACAGGGGGCAAGATGGACTACTGAAGCTTTCTTT.

The rearrangement links TRBV5-6 to TRBJ1-3; 8 bases line up with TRBD1. The CDR3 sequence is 14 residues long. The J segment lost 4 bases and the V segment lost 5 bases, leaving 5 bases of the junction unmatched. CDR1 and CDR2 (germline): SGHDT, YYEEEE. CDR3 amino acids: CASRPRGRGNTIYF. CDR3 bases: TGTGCCAGCAGGCCCAGGGGGCGCGGAAACACCATATATTTT.

This clone was counted at least ten times. The V gene is TRBV7-6, the J gene TRBJ1-2; 9 nucleotides agree with TRBD1. The trim removed 5 bases at V and 5 bases at J, leaving 6 bases unmatched. This CDR3 has 14 amino acids. Germline values: CDR1 SGHVS, CDR2 FNYEAQ. The CDR3 DNA is TGTGCCAGCAGCACACAGGACAGGGGTTATGGCTACACCTTC. Amino acids: CASSTQDRGYGYTF.

The CDR3: CASSHGWEAFF. CDR3 DNA sequence: TGTGCCAGCAGCCACGGTTGGGAAGCTTTCTTT. The V and J genes are TRBV14 and TRBJ1-1; no reliable D call. Trimming stripped 3 bases from V and 8 bases from J, with 7 bases between. This CDR3 spans 11 amino acids. Germline CDR1 reads SGHDN; CDR2 reads FVKESK.

The V gene is TRBV28, the J gene TRBJ2-7; D gene uncertain. Per the germline V gene, CDR1 is MDHEN and CDR2 is SYDVKM. V dropped 8 bases and J dropped 2 bases, with 4 bases sitting between them. This CDR3 is 10 amino acids long. The CDR3 spells CASAAYEQYF. CDR3 bases: TGTGCCAGCGCAGCCTACGAGCAGTACTTC.

The chain couples TRBV5-4 to TRBJ2-5; tentatively, D is TRBD1 (6 bases). The germline V gene encodes CDR1 SGHNT and CDR2 YYREEE (reference sequence). Trimming pared 0 bases from V and 5 bases from J, leaving 20 bases between. This CDR3 spans 17 amino acids. The DNA for the CDR3 is TGTGCCAGCAGCTTGGGGGGGCGGTCGGAGAGAGGGGAGACCCAGTACTTC. Translated: CASSLGGRSERGETQYF.

V gene TRBV6-5 combines with J gene TRBJ2-2, with 8 bases that match TRBD2. This CDR3 region has 16 residues. Germline V gene sequence: CDR1 MNHEY, CDR2 SVGAGI. J gave up 4 bases and V 0 bases, and 4 bases lay outside the gene matches. CDR3 in amino acids: CASSYSQRGPTGELFF. Here the CDR3 DNA reads TGTGCCAGCAGTTACTCCCAGCGGGGGCCCACCGGGGAGCTGTTTTTT.

This chain uses TRBV15 with TRBJ1-6; D gene ambiguous. V was shortened by 1 base and J by 7 bases, with 11 bases between the two germline ends. The CDR3 runs to 15 residues. Germline V lookup: CDR1 LNHNV, CDR2 YYDKDF (reference sequence). This chain's CDR3 is CATSRVVGQNSPLHF. The CDR3 coding sequence is TGTGCCACCAGCAGAGTGGTTGGGCAAAATTCACCCCTCCACTTT.

V is TRBV18 and J is TRBJ1-5, with D possibly TRBD1 on 5 matching bases. CDR1 is KGHSH, CDR2 LQKENI, per germline. Trimming removed 0 bases from V and 3 bases from J, with 6 bases in between. The CDR3 has 14 residues. CDR3 DNA: TGTGCCAGCTCACCACCGGGGCTCAATCAGCCCCAGCATTTT. Translation: CASSPPGLNQPQHF. The variable domain in full, with the rest retrieved from reference TRBV18 and TRBJ1-5, is NAGVMQNPRHLVRRRGQEARLRCSPMKGHSHVYWYRQLPEEGLKFMVYLQKENIIDESGMPKERFSAEFPKEGPSILRIQQVVRGDSAAYFCASSPPGLNQPQHFGDGTRLSIL.

J is TRBJ1-3 and V is TRBV5-5; possible D gene TRBD1, 6 bases. Trimming stripped 1 base from V and 0 bases from J, with 11 bases between. This CDR3 has 16 amino acids. Germline lookup yields CDR1 SGHKS and CDR2 YYEKEE (reference sequence). Written as DNA, the CDR3 is TGTGCCAGCAGCTTGTGGATAGGGGGCTCTGGAAACACCATATATTTT. This sequence encodes CASSLWIGGSGNTIYF.

This chain connects TRBV19 to TRBJ1-5; the D gene is possibly TRBD1 (5 bases). Germline lookup yields CDR1 LNHDA and CDR2 SQIVND (reference sequence). Trimming cost V 1 base and J 10 bases, with 14 bases left between them. The CDR3 totals 14 residues. The CDR3 here is CASSIVGGRGPQHF. CDR3 nucleotide sequence: TGTGCCAGTAGTATAGTCGGGGGGAGGGGACCCCAGCATTTT.

The rearrangement links TRBV4-3 to TRBJ2-2; 7 nucleotides match TRBD1. The germline CDR1 and CDR2 sequences are LGHNA and YSLEER. The CDR3 is made up of 17 amino acids. V shed 2 bases, J shed 6 bases, and the junction held 12 bases outside the gene matches. In nucleotides, the CDR3 is TGCGCCAGCAGCCAAAGACCCCAAGGACAGGCGGCCGGGGAGCTGTTTTTT. Protein product: CASSQRPQGQAAGELFF.

The chain links TRBV5-6 to TRBJ2-7; perhaps TRBD2 as D (6 bases). CDR1 is SGHDT and CDR2 is YYEEEE in the germline V gene. This CDR3 is 14 amino acids long. V lost 4 bases and J 3 bases, leaving 14 bases between the germline ends. CDR3 residues: CASSLWGVLYEQYF. CDR3 coding DNA: TGTGCCAGCAGCCTTTGGGGGGTGCTCTACGAGCAGTACTTC.

The chain recombines TRBV19 with TRBJ1-5; a weak D match, TRBD1 (6 bases). This CDR3 is built from 16 residues. V dropped 3 bases and J dropped 4 bases, with 16 bases sitting between them. Germline V gene sequence: CDR1 LNHDA, CDR2 SQIVND (reference sequence). The CDR3 sequence is CASSIPNYRVNQPQHF. Written as DNA, the CDR3 is TGTGCCAGTAGTATCCCGAACTACAGGGTAAATCAGCCCCAGCATTTT. Based on the CDR3 plus reference TRBV19 and TRBJ1-5, the full variable domain is DGGITQSPKYLFRKEGQNVTLSCEQNLNHDAMYWYRQDPGQGLRLIYYSQIVNDFQKGDIAEGYSVSREKKESFPLTVTSAQKNPTAFYLCASSIPNYRVNQPQHFGDGTRLSIL.

Relative to its sample, this clone is hyperexpanded. The CDR3 sequence: CASSRAHRGQRPTKPQHF. The CDR3 nucleotides are TGTGCCAGCAGCCGGGCCCACCGGGGACAGCGACCGACCAAGCCCCAGCATTTT. The rearrangement uses TRBV7-8 and TRBJ1-5; 7 positions match TRBD1. This CDR3 spans 18 amino acids. Looked up from germline, CDR1 is SGHVS and CDR2 is FQNEAQ. V gave up 5 bases and J gave up 8 bases; unmatched junction bases: 21.

There are a few counts of this clone. The genes are TRBV10-3 and TRBJ1-2; D possibly corresponds to TRBD1 (5 bases). V was clipped by 6 bases and J by 7 bases, with 21 bases between them. Germline loops: CDR1 ENHRY, CDR2 SYGVKD. The CDR3 totals 15 residues. CDR3 sequence reads: CAIRGDSSTPGGYTF. Written as DNA, the CDR3 is TGTGCCATCAGGGGTGACAGCTCCACCCCGGGTGGCTACACCTTC.

The chain couples TRBV9 to TRBJ2-1, with 11 bases identical to TRBD2. The CDR3 has 17 amino acids. Trimming cost V 2 bases and J 9 bases; bases outside gene matches: 13. Germline V gene sequence: CDR1 SGDLS, CDR2 YYNGEE. CDR3 region: CASSVGTIAGGPGEQFF. CDR3 sequence (DNA): TGTGCCAGCAGCGTGGGGACCATAGCGGGAGGGCCGGGTGAGCAGTTCTTC.

This chain connects TRBV3-1 (or the pseudogene TRBV3-2) to TRBJ1-1; D may be TRBD1 (5 bases). Deletions cut 2 bases from V and 3 bases from J, with 10 bases between. Germline V gene sequence: CDR1 LGHDT, CDR2 YNNKEL (reference sequence). This CDR3 is 14 amino acids long. This CDR3 is CASSQNRGDTEAFF. DNA of the CDR3: TGTGCCAGCAGCCAAAATCGGGGGGACACTGAAGCTTTCTTT.

The V call is TRBV18, the J call TRBJ2-7, with a weak D call TRBD2 (5 bases). The V end was cut by 6 bases, the J end by 0 bases, with 12 bases between. The CDR3 totals 14 residues. Germline lookup yields CDR1 KGHSH and CDR2 LQKENI. The CDR3 DNA is TGTGCCAGCTCGACAACTAGGCCCTCCTACGAGCAGTACTTC. Protein: CASSTTRPSYEQYF.

The rearrangement links TRBV6-5 to TRBJ1-1; unclear D gene. The CDR3 loop spans 14 amino acids. V lost 0 bases, J lost 1 base, and 6 bases lay in between. Germline CDR1 is MNHEY and CDR2 is SVGAGI. As DNA, the CDR3 is TGTGCCAGCAGTTACTCGGCAGGGAACACTGAAGCTTTCTTT. It is translated as CASSYSAGNTEAFF.

The gene calls are TRBV10-3 and TRBJ2-1, with TRBD2 matching over 9 bases. Looked up from germline, CDR1 is ENHRY and CDR2 is SYGVKD. Losses at the gene ends were 10 bases for V and 5 bases for J; bases not matched to a gene: 12. The CDR3 is 15 residues long. CDR3 DNA sequence: TGTGCCACCCAGGGGCGGGAGGGCCCCGACAATGAGCAGTTCTTC. This gives the protein CATQGREGPDNEQFF.

The chain employs TRBV7-6 and TRBJ1-2; 7 bases are shared with TRBD1. Per the germline V gene, CDR1 is SGHVS and CDR2 is FNYEAQ. This CDR3 has 15 residues. Trimming cost V 5 bases and J 5 bases; bases outside gene matches: 11. The CDR3 DNA is TGTGCCAGCAGCCCCATCCGGGGCAGGGGGTATGGCTACACCTTC. Protein sequence: CASSPIRGRGYGYTF.

The chain carries TRBV5-1 and TRBJ2-1; tentative D call: TRBD2 (5 bases). The length of the CDR3 is 14 residues. Germline V gives CDR1 SGHRS, CDR2 YFSETQ. The V end was cut by 0 bases, the J end by 2 bases, with 6 bases between. The CDR3, as DNA: TGCGCCAGCAGCTTGGGAGCGGCCTACAATGAGCAGTTCTTC. This gives the protein CASSLGAAYNEQFF.

The V call is TRBV19, the J call TRBJ2-7; 12 bases fit TRBD1. Germline V gene lookup returns CDR1 LNHDA and CDR2 SQIVND (reference sequence). CDR3 length: 13 residues. The junction had 7 bases not matched to a gene; V was cut back by 10 bases and J by 6 bases. CDR3 DNA: TGTGCCACCTCGGGACAGGGGGCAGGCGAGCAGTACTTC. This translates into CATSGQGAGEQYF.

V is TRBV9 and J is TRBJ2-4, with 8 bases fitting TRBD2. Germline CDR1 is SGDLS and CDR2 is YYNGEE. This CDR3 comprises 18 residues. V shed 0 bases and J 7 bases; nucleotides not matched to a gene: 15. The DNA for the CDR3 is TGTGCCAGCAGCGTAGGGGGACCCGTATCGGGAGGGTGGAACATTCAGTACTTC. Its translation is CASSVGGPVSGGWNIQYF.

The chain carries TRBV9 and TRBJ1-4, with D tentatively TRBD1 (5 bases). The CDR3 is 14 residues long. The V end was cut by 3 bases, the J end by 6 bases, with 12 bases between. The germline gives CDR1 SGDLS, CDR2 YYNGEE. The CDR3 DNA sequence: TGTGCCAGCAGCGAGCGACAGCATTATGAAAAACTGTTTTTT. This codes for CASSERQHYEKLFF. The complete variable domain, with remaining parts taken from reference TRBV9 and TRBJ1-4, reads DSGVTQTPKHLITATGQRVTLRCSPRSGDLSVYWYQQSLDQGLQFLIQYYNGEERAKGNILERFSAQQFPDLHSELNLSSLELGDSALYFCASSERQHYEKLFFGSGTQLSVL.

The gene calls are TRBV5-1 and TRBJ2-2; 12 bases map to TRBD2. In germline, CDR1 is SGHRS, CDR2 YFSETQ. This CDR3 has 19 residues. V gave up 0 bases and J gave up 4 bases; unmatched junction bases: 10. CDR3 nucleotide sequence: TGCGCCAGCAGCTTGGGCCGTTACCTAGCGGGAGGGACCACCGGGGAGCTGTTTTTT. This codes for CASSLGRYLAGGTTGELFF.